This entry describes one TCR beta chain. Its specificity is unknown. These data come from a study of blood T cells in healthy people across ages. Broader study findings: With age, beta diversity per million T cells declined roughly linearly, significantly by 40 to 50.

The CDR3 has 14 amino acids. CDR1 and CDR2 (germline): KGHSH, LQKENI. Primers used in a second PCR of about 6 to 11 cycles were a sample-barcoded 5' primer and a J-beta primer mix. TCRdb analysed the 5' RACE reads with MiXCR anew, one entry per CDR3 protein. Here the sample spans 870,000 or so distinct CDR3 sequences, around 26% being singletons. This chain links TRBV18 with TRBJ2-1, with TRBD1 identical over 8 bases. Gene TRBJ2-7 matches the end of the DNA better, so the J call may be wrong. Sample: blood. This receptor was taken from a woman of 80 years or more in good health. Here the CDR3 DNA reads TGTGCCAGCTCACCGACAGGGGTCTACAATGAGCAGTACTTC. Translation: CASSPTGVYNEQYF.